The T cell receptor beta chain described here comes from a study of post-analysis software for immune sequencing data. Study as a whole: Multiple sclerosis in the patients followed relapsing-remitting, secondary progressive and progressive-relapsing courses.

Unique molecular identifiers were built into the TCR beta cDNA libraries. TCRdb reprocessed the PCR reads with MiXCR, giving one entry per CDR3 protein. Altogether 820,000 or so distinct CDR3 sequences are present, 53% being singletons, with the ten largest covering under 6%. Comment on this clonotype: As yet, its antigen is unknown.

CDR3 length equals 13 residues. Germline CDR1 is SGHTA and CDR2 is FQGTGA. V was cut by 5 bases and J by 6 bases, with 12 bases left in between. Study-level findings and limits: Co-batched samples clustered tightly together by F measure. Controls showed lower frequencies than patients for 5 or 6 TRBV segments, and TRBV5-6, TRBV5-1 and TRBV20-1 were among these. Controls significantly exceeded multiple sclerosis patients in normalized Chao1 diversity.

Sequencing was performed on blood. The chain combines TRBV7-3 with TRBJ2-3, with a tentative D call TRBD1 (6 bases). The receptor was derived from a girl between 10 and 17 years old with multiple sclerosis. CDR3: CASSPQGVDTQYF. In nucleotides, the CDR3 is TGTGCCAGCAGCCCACAGGGAGTGGATACGCAGTATTTT.